This T cell receptor beta chain was identified during a study of blood T cell repertoires in COVID-19. Using immunoSEQ multiplex PCR, the repertoire was profiled, and TCRdb retains in-frame clones only, with some absent. The sample records roughly 230,000 clones, 82% being singletons. CDR3 length: 18 amino acids. J gave up 1 base and V 2 bases, and 13 bases lay outside the gene matches. CDR1 is SGHNT, CDR2 YYREEE, per germline (reference sequence). Participants, about 18 to 90 years old, spanned more than 20 US areas. Participant-reported clinical history was the basis for cohort assignment. Either two negative PCRs, clearance, or symptom resolution qualified Cohort 3 donors as recovered.

The receptor was derived from a woman aged 55-69 years who had recovered from COVID-19. The rearrangement links TRBV5-4 to TRBJ1-1; 8 positions match TRBD1. Sequences were obtained from PBMCs or T cells enriched from blood (not recorded which). The CDR3 DNA is TGTGCCAGCAGCTTTATGCTTTGGGGTGACAGGGGGAACACTGAAGCTTTCTTT. Translated: CASSFMLWGDRGNTEAFF.